A single TCR beta chain is shown here with its context. This sample is drawn from a study of beta chain features in type 1 diabetes. Unmatched junction bases numbered 11, after V lost 5 bases and J lost 5 bases. There are 15 residues in the CDR3. Germline CDR1 SEHNR, CDR2 FQNEAQ (reference sequence). The authors reverse transcribed all of the isolated RNA, so sequencing captured expressed TCRB transcripts. The data were produced by immunoSEQ multiplex PCR, yet TCRdb's version contains in-frame clones alone and is incomplete. The sample consists of 350,000 to 400,000 clones, less than 15% of them appearing once.

This TCR came from a woman aged 18-29 years in good health. The specimen sequenced was naive CD4+ T cells from blood. The chain combines TRBV7-9 with TRBJ2-5; TRBD1 agrees at 7 bases. CDR3 sequence (DNA): TGTGCCAGCAGCCCCTCGACAGGGAGCTACGAGACCCAGTACTTC. Translating gives CASSPSTGSYETQYF.